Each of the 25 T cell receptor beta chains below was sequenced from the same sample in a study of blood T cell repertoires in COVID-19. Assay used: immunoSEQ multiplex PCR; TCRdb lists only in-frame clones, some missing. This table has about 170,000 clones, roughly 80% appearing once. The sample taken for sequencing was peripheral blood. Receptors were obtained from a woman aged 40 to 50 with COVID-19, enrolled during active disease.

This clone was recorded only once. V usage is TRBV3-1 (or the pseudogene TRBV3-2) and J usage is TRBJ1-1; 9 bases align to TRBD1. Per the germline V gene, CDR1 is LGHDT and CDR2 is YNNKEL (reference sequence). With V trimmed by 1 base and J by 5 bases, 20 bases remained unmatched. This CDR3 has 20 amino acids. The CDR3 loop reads CASSQAPGTGRFLLWTEAFF. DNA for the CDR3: TGTGCCAGCAGCCAAGCCCCGGGGACAGGGCGGTTTTTACTGTGGACTGAAGCTTTCTTT.

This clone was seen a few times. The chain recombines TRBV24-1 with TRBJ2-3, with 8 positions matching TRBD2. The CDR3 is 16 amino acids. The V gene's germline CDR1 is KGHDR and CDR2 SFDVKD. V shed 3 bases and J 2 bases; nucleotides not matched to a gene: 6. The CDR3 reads CATSDRLALNTDTQYF. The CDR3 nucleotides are TGTGCCACCAGTGATAGACTAGCGCTTAACACAGATACGCAGTATTTT.

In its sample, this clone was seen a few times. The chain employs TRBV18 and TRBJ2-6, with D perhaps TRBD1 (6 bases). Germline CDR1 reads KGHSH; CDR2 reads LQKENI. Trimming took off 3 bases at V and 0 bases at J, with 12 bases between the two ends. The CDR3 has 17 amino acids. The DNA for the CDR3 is TGTGCCAGCTCACCCTTGGGACACCTCTCTGGGGCCAACGTCCTGACTTTC. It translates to CASSPLGHLSGANVLTF.

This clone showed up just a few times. The CDR3 protein is CASSIDPGQGPYNEQFF. The CDR3 DNA reads TGTGCCAGTAGTATAGATCCGGGACAGGGCCCCTACAATGAGCAGTTCTTC. V usage is TRBV19 and J usage is TRBJ2-1; 9 bases fit TRBD1. This CDR3 has 17 residues. Per the germline V gene, CDR1 is LNHDA and CDR2 is SQIVND (reference sequence). After removal of 0 bases from V and 2 bases from J, the junction contained 5 bases not matched to a gene. The full variable domain, rest sourced from reference TRBV19 and TRBJ2-1, is DGGITQSPKYLFRKEGQNVTLSCEQNLNHDAMYWYRQDPGQGLRLIYYSQIVNDFQKGDIAEGYSVSREKKESFPLTVTSAQKNPTAFYLCASSIDPGQGPYNEQFFGPGTRLTVL.

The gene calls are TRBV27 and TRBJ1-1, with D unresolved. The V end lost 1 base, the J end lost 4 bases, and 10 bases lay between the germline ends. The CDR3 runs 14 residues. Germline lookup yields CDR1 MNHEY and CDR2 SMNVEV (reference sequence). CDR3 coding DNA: TGTGCCAGCAGTTTATTGCAGCGTAGCACTGAAGCTTTCTTT. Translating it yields CASSLLQRSTEAFF.

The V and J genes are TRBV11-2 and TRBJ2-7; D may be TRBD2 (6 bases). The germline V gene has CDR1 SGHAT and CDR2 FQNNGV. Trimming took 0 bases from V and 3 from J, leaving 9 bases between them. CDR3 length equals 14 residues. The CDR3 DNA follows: TGTGCCAGCAGCTTAGAAGGAGGGCTCTACGAGCAGTACTTC. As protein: CASSLEGGLYEQYF.

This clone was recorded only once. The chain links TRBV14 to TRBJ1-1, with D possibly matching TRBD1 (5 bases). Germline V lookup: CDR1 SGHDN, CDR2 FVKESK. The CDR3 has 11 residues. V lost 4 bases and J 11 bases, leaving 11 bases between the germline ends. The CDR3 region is CASSRIRAAFF. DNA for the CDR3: TGTGCCAGCAGCCGGATCAGGGCCGCTTTCTTT.

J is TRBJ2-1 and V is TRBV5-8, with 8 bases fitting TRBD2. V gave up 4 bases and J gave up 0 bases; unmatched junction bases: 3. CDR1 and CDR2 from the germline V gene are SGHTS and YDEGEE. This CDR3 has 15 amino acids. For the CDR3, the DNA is TGTGCCAGCAGCGCCAGCGGGAGCTCCTACAATGAGCAGTTCTTC. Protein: CASSASGSSYNEQFF.

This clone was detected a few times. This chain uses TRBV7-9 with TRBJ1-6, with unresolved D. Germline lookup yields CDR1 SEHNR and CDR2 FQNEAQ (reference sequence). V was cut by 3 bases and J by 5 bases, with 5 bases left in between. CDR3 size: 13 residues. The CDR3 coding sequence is TGTGCCAGCAGCTTCGGGAATAATTCACCCCTCCACTTT. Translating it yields CASSFGNNSPLHF.

This CDR3 reads CASISSTGELFF. The CDR3 DNA reads TGTGCCAGCATCAGTTCCACCGGGGAGCTGTTTTTT. V and J are TRBV27 and TRBJ2-2; D unclear. The CDR3 loop spans 12 amino acids. Germline V gives CDR1 MNHEY, CDR2 SMNVEV (reference sequence). Trimming removed 7 bases from V and 4 bases from J, with 7 bases in between.

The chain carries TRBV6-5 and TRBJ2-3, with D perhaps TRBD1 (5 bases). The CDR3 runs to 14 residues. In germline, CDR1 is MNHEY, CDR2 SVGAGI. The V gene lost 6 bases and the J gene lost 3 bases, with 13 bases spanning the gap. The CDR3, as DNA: TGTGCCAGCAGCCCACAGGTGGGGACAGATACGCAGTATTTT. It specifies CASSPQVGTDTQYF.

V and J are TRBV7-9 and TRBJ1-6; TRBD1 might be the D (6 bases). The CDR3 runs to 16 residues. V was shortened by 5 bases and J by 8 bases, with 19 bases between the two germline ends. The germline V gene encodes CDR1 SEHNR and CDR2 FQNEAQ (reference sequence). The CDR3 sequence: CASSPTGLGAYSPLHF. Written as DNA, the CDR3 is TGTGCCAGCAGCCCTACCGGGTTGGGGGCATATTCACCCCTCCACTTT.

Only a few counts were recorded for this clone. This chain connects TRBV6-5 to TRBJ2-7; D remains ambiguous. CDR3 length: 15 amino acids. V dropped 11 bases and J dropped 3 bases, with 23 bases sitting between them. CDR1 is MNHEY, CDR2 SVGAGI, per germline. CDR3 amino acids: CASTPLGRRNYEQYF. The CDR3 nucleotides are TGTGCCTCAACCCCGCTGGGCCGACGGAACTACGAGCAGTACTTC.

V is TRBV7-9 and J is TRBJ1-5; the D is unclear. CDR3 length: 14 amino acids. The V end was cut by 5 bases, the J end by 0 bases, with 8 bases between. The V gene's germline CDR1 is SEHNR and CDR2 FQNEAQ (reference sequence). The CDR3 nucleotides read TGTGCCAGCAGCCAATTAGATAGCAATCAGCCCCAGCATTTT. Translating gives CASSQLDSNQPQHF.

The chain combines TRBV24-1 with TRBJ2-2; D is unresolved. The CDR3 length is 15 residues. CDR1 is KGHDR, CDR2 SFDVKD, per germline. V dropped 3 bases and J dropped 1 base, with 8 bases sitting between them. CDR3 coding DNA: TGTGCCACCAGTGATAGCAGGTTGAACACCGGGGAGCTGTTTTTT. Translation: CATSDSRLNTGELFF.

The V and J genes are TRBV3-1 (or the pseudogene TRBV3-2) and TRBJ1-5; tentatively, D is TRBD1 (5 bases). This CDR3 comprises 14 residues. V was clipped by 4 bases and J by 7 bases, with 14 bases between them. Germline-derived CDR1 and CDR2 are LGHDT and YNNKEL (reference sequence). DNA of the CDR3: TGTGCCAGCAGCCGTGGCAGGGCAGGACAGCCCCAGCATTTT. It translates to CASSRGRAGQPQHF.

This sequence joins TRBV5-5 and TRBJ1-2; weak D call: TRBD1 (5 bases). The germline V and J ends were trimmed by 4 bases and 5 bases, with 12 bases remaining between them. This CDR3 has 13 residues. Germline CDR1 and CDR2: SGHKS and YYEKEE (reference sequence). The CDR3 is CASSAGTTYGYTF. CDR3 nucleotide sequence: TGTGCCAGCAGCGCCGGGACTACTTATGGCTACACCTTC.

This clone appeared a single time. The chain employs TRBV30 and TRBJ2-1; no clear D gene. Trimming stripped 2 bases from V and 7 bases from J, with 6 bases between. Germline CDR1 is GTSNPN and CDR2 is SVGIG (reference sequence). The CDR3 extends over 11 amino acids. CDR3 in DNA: TGTGCCTGGAGTAGACTGAATGAGCAGTTCTTC. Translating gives CAWSRLNEQFF.

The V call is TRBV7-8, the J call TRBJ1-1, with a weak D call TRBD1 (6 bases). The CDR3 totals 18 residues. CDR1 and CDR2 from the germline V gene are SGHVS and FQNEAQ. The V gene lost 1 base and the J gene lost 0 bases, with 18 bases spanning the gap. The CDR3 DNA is TGTGCCAGCAGCTTAGTCCCCGGACAGACACTACTGAACACTGAAGCTTTCTTT. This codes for CASSLVPGQTLLNTEAFF.

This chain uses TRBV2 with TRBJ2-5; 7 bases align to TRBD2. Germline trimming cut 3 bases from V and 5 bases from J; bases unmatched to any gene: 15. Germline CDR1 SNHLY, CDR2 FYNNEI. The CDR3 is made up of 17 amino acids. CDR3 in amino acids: CASSDLYLADGGETQYF. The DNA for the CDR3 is TGTGCCAGCAGTGACCTATATCTAGCGGACGGGGGGGAGACCCAGTACTTC.

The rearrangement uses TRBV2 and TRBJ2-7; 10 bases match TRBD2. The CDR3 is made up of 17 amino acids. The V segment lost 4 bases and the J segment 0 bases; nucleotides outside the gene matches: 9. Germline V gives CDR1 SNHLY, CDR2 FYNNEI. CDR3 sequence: CASSGASLAGASYEQYF. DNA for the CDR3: TGTGCCAGCAGTGGGGCCTCTCTAGCGGGAGCCTCCTACGAGCAGTACTTC.

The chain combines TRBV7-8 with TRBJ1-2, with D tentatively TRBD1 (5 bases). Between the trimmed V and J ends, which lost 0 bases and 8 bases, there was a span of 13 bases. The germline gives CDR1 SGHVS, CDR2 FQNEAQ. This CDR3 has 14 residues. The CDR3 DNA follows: TGTGCCAGCAGCTTAGCGCTTAATCAGGGAGGCTACACCTTC. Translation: CASSLALNQGGYTF. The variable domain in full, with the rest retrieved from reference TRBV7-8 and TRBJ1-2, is GAGVSQSPRYKVAKRGQDVALRCDPISGHVSLFWYQQALGQGPEFLTYFQNEAQLDKSGLPSDRFFAERPEGSVSTLKIQRTQQEDSAVYLCASSLALNQGGYTFGSGTRLTVV.

The CDR3 is CASSQILAGASTDTQYF. The DNA for the CDR3 is TGTGCCAGCAGCCAAATTCTGGCGGGAGCTAGCACAGATACGCAGTATTTT. This rearrangement joins TRBV4-2 to TRBJ2-3; TRBD2 matches at 7 bases. There are 17 residues in the CDR3. Trimming at V came to 2 bases and at J to 0 bases, leaving 8 bases not matched to a gene. The germline CDR1 and CDR2 sequences are LGHNA and YNFKEQ.

CDR3 region: CASSFLTSGGPTDTQYF. Written as DNA, the CDR3 is TGTGCCAGCAGTTTCCTGACTAGCGGGGGCCCCACAGATACGCAGTATTTT. This chain connects TRBV27 to TRBJ2-3, with TRBD2 identical over 12 bases. Trimming at V came to 3 bases and at J to 2 bases, leaving 6 bases not matched to a gene. The CDR3 totals 17 residues. The germline CDR1 and CDR2 sequences are MNHEY and SMNVEV (reference sequence).

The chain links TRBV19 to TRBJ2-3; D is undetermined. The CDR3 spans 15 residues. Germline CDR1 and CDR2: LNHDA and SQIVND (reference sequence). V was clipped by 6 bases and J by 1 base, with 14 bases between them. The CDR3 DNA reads TGTGCCAGTAGCACACAGAATACTGGCACAGATACGCAGTATTTT. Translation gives CASSTQNTGTDTQYF.